A single TCR beta chain is shown here with its context. This clone was seen a few times. It has no known antigen specificity. No base quality values were provided; no much bigger clone lies one nucleotide off. V drops 6 bases and J drops 3 bases, leaving 12 bases in between. Measured from the cysteine to the phenylalanine, the CDR3 is 12 residues long. The DNA shown is the 36-base CDR3, in frame from base 1. Based on the germline V gene (reference sequence), the CDR1 and CDR2 sequences are GTSNPN and SVGIG. The record originates from a study of blood T cell repertoires in COVID-19 (dated by TCRdb to 2018 to 2020). Describing the broader study: Samples from collaborators originated in the United States, Italy and Spain and spanned both the acute and convalescent phases of COVID-19. A de-identified subject ID, COVID-19 status, age in years and sex were almost always included in the sample metadata. Subjects who had been exposed to COVID-19, were actively infected with it, or had recovered from it provided the deeply sampled blood TCRbeta repertoires that made up the dataset. The samples were drawn from two sources: the first 160 participants of the ongoing ImmuneRACE study, and 1,000 to 1,500 subjects contributed by 6 global collaborators. The material from the prospective study consisted of cDNA or gDNA derived from T cells, B-cell-depleted T cells, or PBMCs. The repertoires were made available in a free public database intended to serve as a resource for research on the immune response to SARS-CoV-2. Where available, HLA class I and class II types were obtained from metadata supplied by the sample provider rather than from assay-based typing. Broad study findings and their caveats: The amount of clinical and demographic metadata varied by source and participant and was provided uncurated.

Whole blood was collected in K2EDTA tubes by collaborating institutions according to the institutions' own protocols. For TCRbeta analysis, collaborators shipped samples in one of three forms: frozen whole blood, isolated PBMCs, or DNA extracted from either of those sample types. TCRbeta CDR3 regions were amplified from genomic DNA by means of the immunoSEQ Assay, a bias-controlled multiplex PCR. The original methods were these. Within the assay, amplification of reference gene primers was used to estimate how many nucleated cells each sample contained. To quantify the absolute abundance of each unique TCRbeta CDR3 rearrangement, sequence reads were collapsed and filtered. For each sample, productive Simpson clonality was calculated by taking the square root of Simpson's diversity index across productive rearrangements. TCRdb provides this immuneACCESS table in a form limited to in-frame rearrangements. Some clones are lacking; in checked studies, under half of them reflect an unresolved V gene, and why the rest are absent is not known. For V, J and clone size, that table is used; D and trimming come from the DNA. This sample holds fewer than 250,000 clones; 83% were observed only once. Around 2.3% of the sample is held by the ten biggest clonotypes.

The TCR originated in a woman aged 40 to 50 with active or convalescent COVID-19. The sequenced material came from peripheral blood. The chain is encoded by TRBV30 joined to TRBJ2-7, and possibly TRBD1, on 6 matching bases. The CDR3 amino acid sequence is: CACNRGGYEQYF. The DNA reads TGTGCCTGTAACAGAGGGGGCTACGAGCAGTACTTC.